What follows is one TCR beta chain and its context. It has no known antigen specificity. Base quality data are lacking; no much larger clone is found one base away. V gives up 1 base and J gives up 7 bases, and the segment between their germline ends measures 7 bases. Including cysteine and phenylalanine, the CDR3 has 12 amino acids. Only the CDR3 region is kept as DNA, spanning 36 bases read in frame from base 1. CDR1 SEHNR and CDR2 FQNEAQ were looked up in the germline V gene (reference sequence). Participants in the prospective study were aged roughly 18 to 100 years, lived in about two dozen United States geographic areas, and enrolled through a virtual design. To assign participants to cohorts, the prospective study relied on clinical history that participants themselves reported in a screening survey and a study questionnaire. A participant counted as exposed if, within 2 weeks of entering the study, that participant had been in contact with someone who had a PCR-confirmed or clinician-diagnosed COVID-19 case. In the prospective study, whole blood, serum and a nasopharyngeal or oropharyngeal swab were collected from each participant by mobile phlebotomists. Over an approximately 2-month period, participants in the prospective study had the option of providing additional blood draws and questionnaires. Before DNA extraction, prospective study blood samples were shipped either frozen or at room temperature.

The data stem from a study of blood T cell repertoires in COVID-19 (dated by TCRdb to about 2020). For context, the study as a whole: Samples from collaborators originated in the United States, Italy and Spain and spanned both the acute and convalescent phases of COVID-19. The prospective study material was composed of cDNA or gDNA derived from T cells, B-cell-depleted T cells, or PBMCs. Subjects who had been exposed to COVID-19, were actively infected with it, or had recovered from it provided the deeply sampled blood TCRbeta repertoires that made up the dataset. The repertoires were released in a freely available public database meant as a resource for research on the immune response to SARS-CoV-2. Samples came from the ongoing ImmuneRACE study (first 160 participants) plus 1,254 subjects from 6 global collaborators. Sample metadata almost always included a de-identified subject ID, COVID-19 status, age in years and sex. HLA class I and class II types, where available, came from metadata supplied by the sample provider rather than from assay-based typing. The investigation overall reported the following: The quantity of clinical and demographic metadata differed by source and by participant and was supplied without curation.

TCRbeta CDR3 regions were amplified from genomic DNA using the immunoSEQ Assay, a bias-controlled multiplex PCR. As for how the authors treated the data: The number of nucleated cells in each sample was estimated from the amplification of reference gene primers within the assay. Sequence reads were collapsed and filtered to measure the absolute abundance of every unique TCRbeta CDR3 rearrangement. For each sample, productive Simpson clonality was calculated as the square root of Simpson's diversity index across productive rearrangements. In TCRdb, the immuneACCESS table is reduced to in-frame sequences with V and J assigned. These tables do not hold every clone; where another copy was compared, an unresolved V gene accounts for under half, and the others remain unexplained. V and J calls and clone size are copied from that table; D and trimming were computed from the DNA. This sample holds about 190,000 clones; about four fifths were observed only once. Roughly 3.2% of the sample is held by the ten biggest clonotypes.

This TCR came from a young woman who had been exposed to COVID-19. The sequencing input was PBMCs or T cells enriched from blood (not recorded which). Recombination connected TRBV7-9 to TRBJ1-2; the D gene lacks a confident call. The sequence in DNA is TGTGCCAGCAGCTTAGGGGAGGGTGGCTACACCTTC. Its translation is CASSLGEGGYTF. Full variable domain (CDR3 extended with the reference TRBV7-9 and TRBJ1-2 proteins): DTGVSQNPRHKITKRGQNVTFRCDPISEHNRLYWYRQTLGQGPEFLTYFQNEAQLEKSRLLSDRFSAERPKGSFSTLEIQRTEQGDSAMYLCASSLGEGGYTFGSGTRLTVV.